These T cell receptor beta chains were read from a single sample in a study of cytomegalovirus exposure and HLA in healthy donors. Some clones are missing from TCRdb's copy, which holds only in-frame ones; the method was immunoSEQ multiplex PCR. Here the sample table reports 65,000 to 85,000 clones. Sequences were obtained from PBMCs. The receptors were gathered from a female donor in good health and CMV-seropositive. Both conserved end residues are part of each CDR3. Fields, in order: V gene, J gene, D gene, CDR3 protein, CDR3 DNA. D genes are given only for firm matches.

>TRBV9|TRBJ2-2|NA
CASSLRTAANTGELFF
TGTGCCAGCAGCTTGCGGACAGCTGCGAACACCGGGGAGCTGTTTTTT
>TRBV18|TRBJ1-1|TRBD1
CASSSGGRAEDFF
TGTGCCAGCTCATCAGGGGGTAGGGCTGAAGATTTCTTT
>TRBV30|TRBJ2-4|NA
CAWSVITGRENIQYF
TGTGCCTGGAGTGTCATAACAGGGAGGGAAAACATTCAGTACTTC
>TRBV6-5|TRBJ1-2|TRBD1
CASSSGQGLDGYTF
TGTGCCAGCAGCTCGGGACAGGGATTAGATGGCTACACCTTC
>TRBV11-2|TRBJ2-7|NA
CASSLAPLYEQYF
TGTGCCAGCAGCTTAGCCCCCCTCTACGAGCAGTACTTC
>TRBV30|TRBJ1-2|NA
CAWKKEATISQTLYGYTF
TGTGCCTGGAAAAAGGAGGCCACGATCTCCCAAACTCTCTATGGCTACACCTTC
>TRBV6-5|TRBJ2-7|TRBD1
CASSYRTGGGYEQYF
TGTGCCAGCAGTTACCGGACAGGGGGCGGGTACGAGCAGTACTTC
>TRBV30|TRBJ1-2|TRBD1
CAWSSGQGAYGYTF
TGTGCCTGGAGTTCGGGACAGGGAGCCTATGGCTACACCTTC
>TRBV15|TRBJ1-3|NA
CATSPIQIVDGAGNTIYF
TGTGCCACCAGCCCCATACAGATTGTCGATGGTGCTGGAAACACCATATATTTT
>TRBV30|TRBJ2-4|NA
CAGQLAKNIQYF
TGTGCCGGACAATTAGCCAAAAACATTCAGTACTTC
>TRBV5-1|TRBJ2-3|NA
CASSSQGATDTQYF
TGCGCCAGCAGCTCACAGGGAGCCACAGATACGCAGTATTTT
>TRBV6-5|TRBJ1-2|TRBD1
CASSLESGTGAGYTF
TGTGCCAGCAGTTTAGAATCCGGGACAGGGGCGGGCTACACCTTC
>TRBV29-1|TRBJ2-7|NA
CSVVETGVGEQYF
TGCAGCGTGGTAGAAACAGGTGTCGGCGAGCAGTACTTC
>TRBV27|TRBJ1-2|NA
CASSPLRDIANYGYTF
TGTGCCAGCAGTCCATTACGGGACATAGCTAACTATGGCTACACCTTC
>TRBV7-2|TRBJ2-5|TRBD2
CASKPAGESQETQYF
TGTGCCAGCAAGCCGGCGGGGGAGTCGCAAGAGACCCAGTACTTC
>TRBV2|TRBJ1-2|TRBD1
CASSPGTGAGYTF
TGTGCCAGCAGTCCCGGGACAGGGGCCGGCTACACCTTC
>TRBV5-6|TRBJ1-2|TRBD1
CASSGGQGASGYTF
TGTGCCAGCAGCGGGGGACAGGGGGCTTCTGGCTACACCTTC
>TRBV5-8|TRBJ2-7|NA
CASSYRVYEQYF
TGTGCCAGCAGCTACAGGGTTTACGAGCAGTACTTC
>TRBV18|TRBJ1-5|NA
CASSLTGNSNQPQHF
TGTGCCAGCTCACTCACAGGGAATAGCAATCAGCCCCAGCATTTT
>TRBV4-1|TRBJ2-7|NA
CASSHRQEAYEQYF
TGCGCCAGCAGCCACCGACAGGAAGCCTACGAGCAGTACTTC